This passage covers 8 T cell receptor beta chains from one sample sequenced in a study of regulatory T cells in long-lasting Graves disease. Arm-PCR of CDR3 regions and iRepertoire HTBI primers were used to build TCR beta libraries. TCRdb used MiXCR to reprocess the multiplex PCR reads, holding one entry per CDR3 protein. The sample contains 450,000 to 700,000 distinct CDR3 sequences, approximately 13% of which appear only once. The time point here: newly diagnosed GD, antithyroid drugs for less than 3 months. PBMC-extracted RNA yielded the TCR library. These data were also reused for a study on T cells in Graves' hyperthyroidism and ophthalmopathy.

Here the sequenced sample was peripheral blood mononuclear cells (PBMCs), taken at new diagnosis, from a patient treated with antithyroid drugs. The receptors derive from a man aged 25 to 40 with Graves disease.

This chain connects TRBV10-2 to TRBJ2-1; 11 bases map to TRBD2. Germline V gene data show CDR1 as WSHSY and CDR2 as SAAADI. Germline trimming cut 3 bases from V and 1 base from J; bases unmatched to any gene: 5. CDR3 length: 17 residues. As DNA, the CDR3 is TGCGCCAGCAGTGACCCCACTAGCGGGAGATCCTACAATGAGCAGTTCTTC. Translating gives CASSDPTSGRSYNEQFF.

The V gene is TRBV2, the J gene TRBJ1-2, with 8 bases lining up with TRBD1. The CDR3 totals 13 residues. Germline V gene sequence: CDR1 SNHLY, CDR2 FYNNEI. With V trimmed by 7 bases and J by 3 bases, 4 bases remained unmatched. CDR3 sequence (DNA): TGTGCCAGCATTGTGACAGGGGACTATGGCTACACCTTC. This encodes CASIVTGDYGYTF.

The sample holds many counts of this clonotype. The CDR3 is CASSRTGGLDTEAFF. CDR3 bases: TGTGCCAGCAGCAGGACAGGGGGTTTGGACACTGAAGCTTTCTTT. V gene TRBV7-3 combines with J gene TRBJ1-1, with 10 positions matching TRBD1. V was pared by 5 bases and J by 3 bases, with 6 bases of the junction left unmatched. The CDR3 is 15 amino acids. CDR1 is SGHTA and CDR2 is FQGTGA in the germline V gene.

V usage is TRBV4-1 and J usage is TRBJ1-5; D may be TRBD1 (6 bases). The germline CDR1 and CDR2 sequences are MGHRA and YSYEKL. Trimming pared 0 bases from V and 7 bases from J, leaving 13 bases between. This CDR3 is 15 amino acids long. CDR3 coding DNA: TGCGCCAGCAGCCAAGAAGCACAGGGCGGCCAGCCCCAGCATTTT. This gives the protein CASSQEAQGGQPQHF.

This clonotype was counted at least ten times. V gene TRBV7-2 combines with J gene TRBJ2-3; D may be TRBD1 or TRBD2 (5 bases each). From germline, CDR1 is SGHTA and CDR2 FQGNSA. The CDR3 is made up of 16 amino acids. The germline V and J ends were trimmed by 5 bases and 8 bases, with 23 bases remaining between them. Written as DNA, the CDR3 is TGTGCCAGCAGCCCCACCTTGGCCGCCCTTGGGGGTACGCAGTATTTT. Its translation: CASSPTLAALGGTQYF.

To note about this clonotype: The likely explanation is a read error, given a far larger clone one base away. The rearrangement links TRBV2 to TRBJ2-7, with 7 nucleotides matching TRBD1. CDR1 SNHLY and CDR2 FYNNEI come from the germline V gene. J gave up 0 bases and V 10 bases, and 6 bases lay outside the gene matches. The CDR3 runs 13 residues. CDR3 sequence: CATNRDSSYEQYF. The CDR3 DNA sequence: TGTGCCACCAACCGGGACAGCTCCTACGAGCAGTACTTC.

There are many counts of this clonotype. This chain uses TRBV6-1 with TRBJ1-1; D not resolved. Germline lookup yields CDR1 MNHNS and CDR2 SASEGT. With 8 bases removed from V and 2 bases from J, the gap between germline ends came to 15 bases. CDR3 size: 14 residues. The CDR3 DNA is TGTGCCAGCCTAGACGGTATCGGTAACACTGAAGCTTTCTTT. Its protein product is CASLDGIGNTEAFF.

J is TRBJ2-4 and V is TRBV11-2; 14 positions match TRBD2. The CDR3 runs to 19 residues. The junction had 8 bases not matched to a gene; V was cut back by 1 base and J by 3 bases. Germline V lookup: CDR1 SGHAT, CDR2 FQNNGV. CDR3 sequence reads: CASSLVATSGRAGKNIQYF. As DNA, the CDR3 is TGTGCCAGCAGCTTAGTTGCGACTAGCGGGAGGGCGGGCAAAAACATTCAGTACTTC.